A single TCR beta chain is shown here with its context. Antigen: not known. This specimen belongs to a study of T cell responses to AZD1222 COVID-19 vaccine. Study-level points and caveats: Donors were largely white British and mainly female; clonal diversity was possibly underestimated. Distributed over spike, vaccine-associated CD4 TCRs predominated at 160-218 and 743-854.

Sequencing used immunoSEQ multiplex PCR; TCRdb keeps in-frame clones, though not all of them. The table lists 120,000 or so clones, 75% to 85% of them singletons, with about 26% in the top ten. The V end lost 7 bases, the J end lost 1 base, and 10 bases lay between the germline ends. Germline V gene lookup returns CDR1 MGHRA and CDR2 YSYEKL. This CDR3 contains 13 residues. This TCR derives from an adult who received the AZD1222 COVID-19 vaccine. The V and J genes are TRBV4-1 and TRBJ1-2; maybe TRBD1 (5 bases). The starting material was peripheral blood, obtained 28 days after the second AZD1222 dose. The CDR3 here is CASTGDGNYGYTF. CDR3 DNA: TGCGCCAGCACTGGGGACGGTAACTATGGCTACACCTTC.